Following are 31 T cell receptor beta chains from one sample sequenced in a study of cytomegalovirus exposure and HLA in healthy donors. Vbeta (60) and Jbeta (13) primers were used in the PCR. Profiled with immunoSEQ multiplex PCR; TCRdb holds only in-frame clones, not every one. The profile covers some 150,000 clones, with about four fifths appearing a single time and about 4.8% taken by the ten largest. The sequencing sample was made of PBMCs. The receptor source for this set is a man aged 25-45 years in good health and CMV-seronegative.

A single count supports this clone. The chain recombines TRBV27 with TRBJ1-1; perhaps TRBD1 as D (6 bases). CDR3 length: 13 amino acids. Trimming cost V 8 bases and J 4 bases, with 14 bases left between them. The germline V gene encodes CDR1 MNHEY and CDR2 SMNVEV (reference sequence). This chain's CDR3 is CASVQGSGTEAFF. As DNA, the CDR3 is TGTGCCAGCGTCCAGGGGTCGGGCACTGAAGCTTTCTTT.

V is TRBV27 and J is TRBJ2-1, with 8 bases fitting TRBD1. From germline, CDR1 is MNHEY and CDR2 SMNVEV (reference sequence). The CDR3 length is 19 residues. V was pared by 3 bases and J by 9 bases, with 22 bases of the junction left unmatched. Here the CDR3 DNA reads TGTGCCAGCAGTTTTCGTAGCCCTACCCCGGACAGGGACGAGACTGAGCAGTTCTTC. This translates into CASSFRSPTPDRDETEQFF.

J is TRBJ1-1 and V is TRBV6-5; tentative D call: TRBD1 (5 bases). The CDR3 has 14 residues. Trimming removed 7 bases from V and 1 base from J, with 13 bases in between. The germline V gene encodes CDR1 MNHEY and CDR2 SVGAGI. The CDR3 DNA follows: TGTGCCAGCATATCCGGGACTGCGAACACTGAAGCTTTCTTT. It yields the protein CASISGTANTEAFF.

This clone has just one count. V gene TRBV29-1 combines with J gene TRBJ2-2, with 11 bases identical to TRBD1. Trimming took 8 bases from V and 7 from J; bases not matched to a gene: 6. This CDR3 is 13 amino acids long. From germline, CDR1 is SQVTM and CDR2 ANQGSEA. The CDR3 DNA reads as TGCAGCACAGGACAGGGGGCCGGCGGGGAGCTGTTTTTT. Protein: CSTGQGAGGELFF.

The V and J genes are TRBV27 and TRBJ1-1; D ambiguous. Deletions cut 6 bases from V and 3 bases from J, with 17 bases between. The CDR3 runs 15 residues. Per the germline V gene, CDR1 is MNHEY and CDR2 is SMNVEV (reference sequence). CDR3 bases: TGTGCCAGCAGCCCCTCCAGTTCTCTGTACACTGAAGCTTTCTTT. This gives the protein CASSPSSSLYTEAFF.

The gene calls are TRBV19 and TRBJ1-6, with 8 nucleotides matching TRBD1. V lost 3 bases, J lost 10 bases, and 5 bases stayed unmatched. CDR1 is LNHDA and CDR2 is SQIVND in the germline V gene (reference sequence). The CDR3 contains 14 residues. CDR3 amino acids: CASSIGQGVSPLHF. The CDR3 nucleotides read TGTGCCAGTAGTATCGGACAGGGAGTCTCACCCCTCCACTTT.

The chain uses TRBV19 and TRBJ1-2; TRBD1 might be the D (5 bases). Germline V gene sequence: CDR1 LNHDA, CDR2 SQIVND (reference sequence). The CDR3 is 14 amino acids. V shed 7 bases and J shed 2 bases, with 14 bases lying between them. CDR3 amino acids: CASTPMGRNYGYTF. The CDR3 region has the DNA TGTGCCAGTACCCCTATGGGGCGGAACTATGGCTACACCTTC.

The chain is built from TRBV4-1 and TRBJ1-2, with a weak D call TRBD1 (6 bases). V was shortened by 1 base and J by 4 bases, with 10 bases between the two germline ends. This CDR3 contains 14 residues. Per germline, CDR1 MGHRA and CDR2 YSYEKL. DNA for the CDR3: TGCGCCAGCAGCCAAGCACAGGGAATCTATGGCTACACCTTC. The encoded protein is CASSQAQGIYGYTF.

This chain connects TRBV5-1 to TRBJ2-2, with 12 bases identical to TRBD2. Per germline, CDR1 SGHRS and CDR2 YFSETQ. This CDR3 is built from 16 residues. V was clipped by 0 bases and J by 7 bases; unmatched bases: 4. Here the CDR3 DNA reads TGCGCCAGCAGCTTGGCACTAGCGGGAGGAGGCGGGGAGCTGTTTTTT. This encodes CASSLALAGGGGELFF.

This chain connects TRBV29-1 to TRBJ2-3; TRBD2 matches 11 bases. The CDR3 extends over 18 amino acids. Unmatched junction bases numbered 11, after V lost 1 base and J lost 2 bases. Germline lookup yields CDR1 SQVTM and CDR2 ANQGSEA. Here the CDR3 DNA reads TGCAGCGTTGAAGGCGGGACTAGCGGAAACCGAGTCACAGATACGCAGTATTTT. Protein product: CSVEGGTSGNRVTDTQYF.

The chain recombines TRBV2 with TRBJ2-5; weak D call: TRBD1 (6 bases). The DNA end is more similar to TRBJ2-7, so the J call may be wrong. The CDR3 totals 19 residues. Germline V gene lookup returns CDR1 SNHLY and CDR2 FYNNEI. The CDR3 is CASSAHFGVRTVNTYEQYF. The DNA for the CDR3 is TGTGCCAGCAGTGCACACTTCGGGGTGCGGACAGTTAATACCTACGAGCAGTACTTC.

As to this clone: Germline and junction disagree at one end, which may indicate a read error. The chain has TRBV20-1 and TRBJ2-1; no clear D gene. CDR1 is DFQATT and CDR2 is SNEGSKA in the germline V gene (reference sequence). The CDR3 length is 11 residues. The CDR3 coding sequence is TGCAGTGTCGCCTCACTATACCTGTCCGTCTTC. This encodes CSVASLYLSVF.

This chain joins TRBV4-1 and TRBJ1-1, with 7 bases fitting TRBD1. Germline lookup yields CDR1 MGHRA and CDR2 YSYEKL. The CDR3 spans 14 residues. The trim removed 6 bases at V and 8 bases at J, leaving 12 bases unmatched. CDR3 amino acids: CASSNPGGRAEAFF. CDR3 bases: TGCGCCAGCAGTAATCCAGGGGGAAGAGCCGAAGCTTTCTTT.

This CDR3 is CASRQANSYEQYF. CDR3 DNA sequence: TGTGCCAGTAGACAGGCAAACTCCTACGAGCAGTACTTC. The chain has TRBV19 and TRBJ2-7; D is possibly TRBD1 (5 bases). The V end lost 6 bases, the J end lost 0 bases, and 9 bases lay between the germline ends. The CDR3 covers 13 residues. Germline V CDR1 and CDR2: LNHDA, SQIVND (reference sequence). Full variable domain (rest looked up from reference TRBV19 and TRBJ2-7): DGGITQSPKYLFRKEGQNVTLSCEQNLNHDAMYWYRQDPGQGLRLIYYSQIVNDFQKGDIAEGYSVSREKKESFPLTVTSAQKNPTAFYLCASRQANSYEQYFGPGTRLTVT.

The genes are TRBV27 and TRBJ2-5; TRBD1 matches at 9 bases. V trimming: 8 bases; J trimming: 5 bases; junction bases outside the gene matches: 18. The CDR3 covers 17 residues. The germline V gene has CDR1 MNHEY and CDR2 SMNVEV (reference sequence). Here the CDR3 reads CASARSLGTGSWETQYF. Here the CDR3 DNA reads TGTGCCAGCGCACGTAGTCTAGGGACAGGGAGTTGGGAGACCCAGTACTTC.

The gene calls are TRBV7-9 and TRBJ2-2; D might be TRBD2 (5 bases). Trimming took 1 base from V and 3 from J, leaving 6 bases between them. Looked up from germline, CDR1 is SEHNR and CDR2 is FQNEAQ (reference sequence). This CDR3 is built from 14 residues. This chain's CDR3 is CASSLEGDTGELFF. CDR3 nucleotides: TGTGCCAGCAGCTTAGAGGGAGACACCGGGGAGCTGTTTTTT.

The J gene is TRBJ1-5, the V gene TRBV7-7; D may be TRBD1 (5 bases). The CDR3 runs 13 residues. Per the germline V gene, CDR1 is SSHAT and CDR2 is FNYEAQ (reference sequence). The V and J ends lost 4 bases and 8 bases respectively, with 12 bases between them. CDR3 region: CASSSGLGEPQHF. The CDR3 DNA reads as TGTGCCAGCAGCTCGGGCCTAGGGGAGCCCCAGCATTTT.

This clone is termed medium-sized. The chain links TRBV27 to TRBJ1-4, with a tentative D call TRBD1 (5 bases). The CDR3 has 14 amino acids. Trimming pared 7 bases from V and 6 bases from J, leaving 15 bases between. Germline assignment: CDR1 MNHEY and CDR2 SMNVEV (reference sequence). The CDR3 DNA reads as TGTGCCAGCAAGCATGAACCACAGGATGAAAAACTGTTTTTT. Translation gives CASKHEPQDEKLFF.

This clone was found once. This rearrangement joins TRBV6-6 to TRBJ1-2; D is possibly TRBD1 (6 bases). The CDR3 contains 13 residues. CDR1 is MNHNY, CDR2 SVGAGI, per germline (reference sequence). V was trimmed by 6 bases and J by 8 bases, leaving 16 bases between them. CDR3 DNA: TGTGCCAGCAGCACCGACAGGCCTCGGGGCTACACCTTC. This codes for CASSTDRPRGYTF.

This clone was observed a few times. The V gene is TRBV5-8, the J gene TRBJ2-7; D might be TRBD1 (6 bases). The CDR3 extends over 16 amino acids. Germline V lookup: CDR1 SGHTS, CDR2 YDEGEE. V dropped 0 bases and J dropped 3 bases, with 16 bases sitting between them. CDR3 coding DNA: TGTGCCAGCAGCTTGGGTTACAGGGTGGCAGGCTACGAGCAGTACTTC. Translated, it gives CASSLGYRVAGYEQYF. Complete variable domain (other parts from reference TRBV5-8 and TRBJ2-7): EAGVTQSPTHLIKTRGQQATLRCSPISGHTSVYWYQQALGLGLQFLLWYDEGEERNRGNFPPRFSGRQFPNYSSELNVNALELEDSALYLCASSLGYRVAGYEQYFGPGTRLTVT.

Only one count was recorded for this clone. J is TRBJ1-3 and V is TRBV19; a possible D gene is TRBD1 (6 bases). The CDR3 is 17 residues long. V was pared by 3 bases and J by 0 bases, with 15 bases between. CDR1 and CDR2 (germline): LNHDA, SQIVND (reference sequence). The CDR3 bases are TGTGCCAGTAGTATTGTTAGGGGGATCAGCTCTGGAAACACCATATATTTT. Translation: CASSIVRGISSGNTIYF.

The chain recombines TRBV6-5 with TRBJ1-5, with TRBD1 matching 7 bases. With V trimmed by 0 bases and J by 2 bases, 4 bases remained unmatched. Germline V gene data show CDR1 as MNHEY and CDR2 as SVGAGI. The CDR3 contains 16 residues. In DNA form, the CDR3 reads TGTGCCAGCAGTTACTCGAAGCAGGGGGGCAATCAGCCCCAGCATTTT. Translating it yields CASSYSKQGGNQPQHF.

The V gene is TRBV5-1, the J gene TRBJ1-3; D may be TRBD1 (6 bases). V lost 5 bases and J lost 0, with 12 bases in between. CDR1 and CDR2 (germline): SGHRS, YFSETQ. The CDR3 sequence is 15 residues long. The CDR3 reads CASSTDSISGNTIYF. CDR3 sequence (DNA): TGCGCCAGCAGTACGGACAGCATCTCTGGAAACACCATATATTTT. Full variable domain (missing parts from reference TRBV5-1 and TRBJ1-3): KAGVTQTPRYLIKTRGQQVTLSCSPISGHRSVSWYQQTPGQGLQFLFEYFSETQRNKGNFPGRFSGRQFSNSRSEMNVSTLELGDSALYLCASSTDSISGNTIYFGEGSWLTVV.

The chain is built from TRBV28 and TRBJ1-2; D unclear. The germline V and J ends were trimmed by 10 bases and 8 bases, with 14 bases remaining between them. Germline-derived CDR1 and CDR2 are MDHEN and SYDVKM. The CDR3 spans 11 residues. The CDR3 protein is CAIPVREGYTF. In nucleotides, the CDR3 is TGTGCCATCCCGGTTAGAGAAGGCTACACCTTC.

This clone was observed a single time. The CDR3 protein is CASINWRDNYGYTF. CDR3 coding DNA: TGTGCCAGCATCAATTGGAGGGACAACTATGGCTACACCTTC. V is TRBV28 and J is TRBJ1-2, with a tentative D call TRBD1 (5 bases). The CDR3 runs 14 residues. Trimming pared 7 bases from V and 2 bases from J, leaving 14 bases between. CDR1 is MDHEN and CDR2 is SYDVKM in the germline V gene.

The chain is built from TRBV7-2 and TRBJ1-2; 7 bases fit TRBD1. The CDR3 covers 14 residues. The germline gives CDR1 SGHTA, CDR2 FQGNSA. V lost 0 bases, J lost 2 bases, and 0 bases stayed unmatched. Here the CDR3 DNA reads TGTGCCAGCAGCTTAGCGGGACAGAACTATGGCTACACCTTC. Its translation is CASSLAGQNYGYTF.

The V call is TRBV7-8, the J call TRBJ1-1, with 7 bases identical to TRBD1. The trim removed 5 bases at V and 3 bases at J, leaving 6 bases unmatched. CDR1 SGHVS and CDR2 FQNEAQ come from the germline V gene. There are 14 residues in the CDR3. The CDR3 DNA is TGTGCCAGCAGCGACGACAGGGTGGACACTGAAGCTTTCTTT. This sequence encodes CASSDDRVDTEAFF. The full variable domain, rest sourced from reference TRBV7-8 and TRBJ1-1, is GAGVSQSPRYKVAKRGQDVALRCDPISGHVSLFWYQQALGQGPEFLTYFQNEAQLDKSGLPSDRFFAERPEGSVSTLKIQRTQQEDSAVYLCASSDDRVDTEAFFGQGTRLTVV.

The chain links TRBV29-1 to TRBJ1-1, with a possible D match to TRBD1 (5 bases). Trimming left V 6 bases short and J 6 bases short, with 14 bases between. This CDR3 is 12 amino acids long. The germline V gene has CDR1 SQVTM and CDR2 ANQGSEA. CDR3 sequence: CSVLPTASEAFF. The CDR3 nucleotides are TGCAGCGTCCTTCCGACAGCCTCTGAAGCTTTCTTT.

The rearrangement joins TRBV5-1 to TRBJ2-3; D may be TRBD2 (6 bases). Looked up from germline, CDR1 is SGHRS and CDR2 is YFSETQ. The CDR3 extends over 14 amino acids. V lost 0 bases, J lost 6 bases, and 11 bases lay in between. This CDR3 reads CASSLELASDTQYF. CDR3 in DNA: TGCGCCAGCAGCTTGGAGCTAGCGAGTGATACGCAGTATTTT.

The CDR3 loop is CASSLRRALRETQYF. CDR3 nucleotide sequence: TGTGCCAGCAGTTTAAGGCGGGCCTTAAGGGAGACCCAGTACTTC. The chain has TRBV27 and TRBJ2-5; D may be TRBD2 (5 bases). V was cut by 2 bases and J by 5 bases, with 15 bases left in between. Germline CDR1 MNHEY, CDR2 SMNVEV (reference sequence). The CDR3 extends over 15 amino acids.

The chain's CDR3 is CASSQTWTGTPTTSYEQYF. CDR3 bases: TGTGCCAGTAGCCAGACTTGGACCGGGACACCTACCACCTCCTACGAGCAGTACTTC. J is TRBJ2-7 and V is TRBV19; tentative D call: TRBD1 (6 bases). Deletions cut 6 bases from V and 0 bases from J, with 27 bases between. CDR3 length equals 19 residues. In germline, CDR1 is LNHDA, CDR2 SQIVND (reference sequence).